The 20 T cell receptor beta chains below were found in one sample sequenced in a study of blood T cell repertoires in COVID-19. Sequencing was performed with immunoSEQ multiplex PCR; in TCRdb, only in-frame clones are kept and a portion is missing. The repertoire includes roughly 280,000 clones, just under 90% of them detected once, and under 2.5% sits in the top ten. The source material was PBMCs or T cells enriched from blood (not recorded which). The receptors come from an older woman who had recovered from COVID-19.

The chain joins TRBV27 to TRBJ1-4; D unclear. In germline, CDR1 is MNHEY, CDR2 SMNVEV (reference sequence). The CDR3 loop spans 13 amino acids. The V end was cut by 5 bases, the J end by 6 bases, with 10 bases between. The CDR3 DNA reads as TGTGCCAGCAGTAACCGACTGGATGAAAAACTGTTTTTT. It specifies CASSNRLDEKLFF.

The rearrangement joins TRBV4-1 to TRBJ2-3; 7 nucleotides align to TRBD2. Trimming at V came to 2 bases and at J to 1 base, leaving 6 bases not matched to a gene. The germline gives CDR1 MGHRA, CDR2 YSYEKL. The CDR3 has 16 residues. The CDR3 loop is CASSQTRGVGTDTQYF. The CDR3 DNA follows: TGCGCCAGCAGCCAAACCCGGGGGGTAGGCACAGATACGCAGTATTTT.

The rearrangement links TRBV30 to TRBJ2-1; D remains unclear. The germline gives CDR1 GTSNPN, CDR2 SVGIG (reference sequence). The CDR3 is made up of 12 amino acids. The ends were cut back, 3 bases at V and 2 bases at J, with 5 bases in the middle. CDR3 in amino acids: CAWSQTYNEQFF. CDR3 in DNA: TGTGCCTGGAGCCAAACCTACAATGAGCAGTTCTTC. The whole variable domain, filled in from reference TRBV30 and TRBJ2-1, reads SQTIHQWPATLVQPVGSPLSLECTVEGTSNPNLYWYRQAAGRGLQLLFYSVGIGQISSEVPQNLSASRPQDRQFILSSKKLLLSDSGFYLCAWSQTYNEQFFGPGTRLTVL.

The chain joins TRBV6-1 to TRBJ1-5; 8 nucleotides match TRBD1. Germline assignment: CDR1 MNHNS and CDR2 SASEGT. The length of the CDR3 is 16 residues. Losses at the gene ends were 3 bases for V and 6 bases for J; bases not matched to a gene: 10. CDR3: CASSDLLQGASQPQHF. CDR3 DNA sequence: TGTGCCAGCAGTGATCTACTGCAGGGGGCAAGTCAGCCCCAGCATTTT.

J is TRBJ2-7 and V is TRBV9; 10 bases match TRBD1. With 4 bases clipped from V and 0 bases from J, the junction kept 1 base outside the gene matches. The CDR3 extends over 14 amino acids. Germline-derived CDR1 and CDR2 are SGDLS and YYNGEE. DNA of the CDR3: TGTGCCAGCAGCAGACAGGGGGCCTCCTACGAGCAGTACTTC. This translates into CASSRQGASYEQYF. Full variable domain (missing parts from reference TRBV9 and TRBJ2-7): DSGVTQTPKHLITATGQRVTLRCSPRSGDLSVYWYQQSLDQGLQFLIQYYNGEERAKGNILERFSAQQFPDLHSELNLSSLELGDSALYFCASSRQGASYEQYFGPGTRLTVT.

This clone was seen once. V usage is TRBV5-1 and J usage is TRBJ1-4; D gene unclear. This CDR3 has 13 residues. V lost 3 bases to trimming and J lost 8 bases, with 11 bases between them. The germline V gene encodes CDR1 SGHRS and CDR2 YFSETQ. The CDR3 DNA reads as TGCGCCAGCAGCTCGAGTCCGGGGGAAAAACTGTTTTTT. It encodes CASSSSPGEKLFF.

V is TRBV10-2 and J is TRBJ2-1; 12 bases agree with TRBD2. The trim removed 7 bases at V and 8 bases at J, leaving 3 bases unmatched. The CDR3 runs to 13 residues. From germline, CDR1 is WSHSY and CDR2 SAAADI. The CDR3 here is CASKTSGGDEQFF. The DNA for the CDR3 is TGCGCCAGCAAGACTAGCGGGGGCGATGAGCAGTTCTTC.

The chain carries TRBV10-3 and TRBJ2-7, with 9 bases that match TRBD1. V lost 3 bases, J lost 5 bases, and 11 bases stayed unmatched. The CDR3 sequence is 16 residues long. Germline V gene data show CDR1 as ENHRY and CDR2 as SYGVKD. In DNA, the CDR3 is TGTGCCATCAGTGAATTCGTAGGGGGACAGGGTCACGAGCAGTACTTC. Protein sequence: CAISEFVGGQGHEQYF.

The chain joins TRBV7-9 to TRBJ1-5, with 7 nucleotides matching TRBD1. J was trimmed by 7 bases and V by 5 bases; bases with no gene match: 14. The CDR3 runs 16 residues. Looked up from germline, CDR1 is SEHNR and CDR2 is FQNEAQ (reference sequence). CDR3 DNA sequence: TGTGCCAGCAGCACTAACCTTACAGGGGTGGGGCAGCCCCAGCATTTT. This encodes CASSTNLTGVGQPQHF.

The chain uses TRBV10-1 and TRBJ1-3; TRBD1 matches at 8 bases. The CDR3 runs 17 residues. V was clipped by 0 bases and J by 9 bases; unmatched bases: 13. Germline V CDR1 and CDR2: WNHNN, SYGVQD (reference sequence). The CDR3 loop reads CASSESMRSRGRGTIYF. For the CDR3, the DNA is TGCGCCAGCAGTGAGTCGATGAGAAGCAGGGGGCGAGGCACCATATATTTT.

This clone has only one observation. The chain recombines TRBV21-1 with TRBJ2-3; no DNA check was done on the table's D call, TRBD2. TRBV21-1 is an annotated pseudogene. The CDR3 has 17 amino acids. The CDR3 spells CASSKMSSGGAVDTQYF. In DNA form, the CDR3 reads TGTGCCAGCAGCAAAATGTCTAGCGGGGGGGCGGTGGATACGCAGTATTTT.

V usage is TRBV7-2 and J usage is TRBJ2-3; 13 bases align to TRBD2. CDR3 length: 16 amino acids. The junction had 5 bases not matched to a gene; V was cut back by 5 bases and J by 3 bases. From germline, CDR1 is SGHTA and CDR2 FQGNSA. For the CDR3, the DNA is TGTGCCAGCAGCCTACGACTAGCGGGAGGTACAGATACGCAGTATTTT. Translation: CASSLRLAGGTDTQYF.

This clone appeared once. The V gene is TRBV28, the J gene TRBJ2-5, with D maybe TRBD1 (6 bases). The germline CDR1 and CDR2 sequences are MDHEN and SYDVKM. The ends were cut back, 0 bases at V and 3 bases at J, with 8 bases in the middle. This CDR3 contains 14 residues. The CDR3 DNA is TGTGCCAGCAGTTTATGGGGGGCGAAAGAGACCCAGTACTTC. Protein: CASSLWGAKETQYF. The full variable domain, completed using reference TRBV28 and TRBJ2-5, is DVKVTQSSRYLVKRTGEKVFLECVQDMDHENMFWYRQDPGLGLRLIYFSYDVKMKEKGDIPEGYSVSREKKERFSLILESASTNQTSMYLCASSLWGAKETQYFGPGTRLLVL.

The J gene is TRBJ2-7, the V gene TRBV3-1 (or the pseudogene TRBV3-2); a weak D match, TRBD2 (5 bases). CDR3 size: 14 residues. V was shortened by 3 bases and J by 7 bases, with 16 bases between the two germline ends. Germline loops: CDR1 LGHDT, CDR2 YNNKEL (reference sequence). CDR3 loop: CASSQSVRVMEQYF. The CDR3 DNA follows: TGTGCCAGCAGCCAGTCGGTGAGGGTGATGGAGCAGTACTTC.

This chain links TRBV30 with TRBJ2-2; TRBD2 is a possible D gene (6 bases). Germline loops: CDR1 GTSNPN, CDR2 SVGIG (reference sequence). Trimming left V 2 bases short and J 6 bases short, with 10 bases between. The CDR3 runs 13 residues. The CDR3 reads CAWSSGASGELFF. DNA for the CDR3: TGTGCCTGGAGTTCGGGAGCCTCCGGGGAGCTGTTTTTT. The variable domain in full, completed from reference TRBV30 and TRBJ2-2, reads SQTIHQWPATLVQPVGSPLSLECTVEGTSNPNLYWYRQAAGRGLQLLFYSVGIGQISSEVPQNLSASRPQDRQFILSSKKLLLSDSGFYLCAWSSGASGELFFGEGSRLTVL.

The chain combines TRBV5-6 with TRBJ1-4; no definite D call. V shed 2 bases and J shed 5 bases, with 10 bases lying between them. Germline values: CDR1 SGHDT, CDR2 YYEEEE. CDR3 length: 14 amino acids. The CDR3 DNA reads TGTGCCAGCAGCTTATTGACGGGAAATGAAAAACTGTTTTTT. Protein: CASSLLTGNEKLFF.

The V gene is TRBV6-1, the J gene TRBJ1-1; TRBD1 is a possible D gene (5 bases). The CDR3 loop spans 15 amino acids. Germline values: CDR1 MNHNS, CDR2 SASEGT. The ends were cut back, 3 bases at V and 6 bases at J, with 17 bases in the middle. This chain's CDR3 is CASSDVFGGTAEAFF. CDR3 sequence (DNA): TGTGCCAGCAGTGATGTTTTTGGGGGGACGGCTGAAGCTTTCTTT.

This clone was seen a single time. The rearrangement joins TRBV5-1 to TRBJ1-2; 9 bases map to TRBD1. This CDR3 is 14 amino acids long. With V trimmed by 4 bases and J by 5 bases, 6 bases remained unmatched. Germline CDR1 is SGHRS and CDR2 is YFSETQ. Here the CDR3 reads CASSPGQGSYGYTF. The CDR3 DNA follows: TGCGCCAGCAGCCCAGGACAGGGGAGTTATGGCTACACCTTC.

The chain is built from TRBV28 and TRBJ1-5, with D unclear. CDR1 is MDHEN, CDR2 SYDVKM, per germline. V lost 7 bases and J 3 bases, leaving 16 bases between the germline ends. This CDR3 contains 15 residues. The CDR3 loop is CASNPGTYDNQPQHF. The CDR3 bases are TGTGCCAGCAACCCAGGCACGTATGACAATCAGCCCCAGCATTTT.

V usage is TRBV10-3 and J usage is TRBJ2-7; 11 positions agree with TRBD2. CDR1 is ENHRY, CDR2 SYGVKD, per germline. This CDR3 region has 17 residues. The J segment lost 0 bases and the V segment lost 4 bases, leaving 8 bases of the junction unmatched. Here the CDR3 DNA reads TGTGCCATCAGTGGTTCTAGCGGGGGGCAACTCTCCTACGAGCAGTACTTC. Its protein product is CAISGSSGGQLSYEQYF.